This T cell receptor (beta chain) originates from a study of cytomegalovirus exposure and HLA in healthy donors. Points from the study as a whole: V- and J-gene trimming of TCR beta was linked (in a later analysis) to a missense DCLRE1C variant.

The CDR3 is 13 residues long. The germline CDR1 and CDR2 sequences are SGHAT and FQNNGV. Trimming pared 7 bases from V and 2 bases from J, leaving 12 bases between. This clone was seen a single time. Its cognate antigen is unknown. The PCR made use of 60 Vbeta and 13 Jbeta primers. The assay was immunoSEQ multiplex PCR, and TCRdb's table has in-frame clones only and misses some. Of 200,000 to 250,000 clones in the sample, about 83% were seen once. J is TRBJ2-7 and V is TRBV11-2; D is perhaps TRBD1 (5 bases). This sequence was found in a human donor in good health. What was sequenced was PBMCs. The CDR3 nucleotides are TGTGCCAGCACCTGGGGCGGCACCTACGAGCAGTACTTC. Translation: CASTWGGTYEQYF.